The rows below give T cell receptor beta chains drawn from one sample of a study of blood T cells in healthy people across ages. In TCRdb, the 5' RACE reads were re-called with MiXCR into one record per CDR3 protein. The sample carries about 1.1 million distinct CDR3 sequences, 35% to 45% recorded once. Source material: blood. The receptors originated from a man aged 18 to 29 in good health. CDR3s include the opening cysteine and the closing phenylalanine or tryptophan. D genes are given only for firm matches. Size tells how often a clone was seen (once, few, many) or the class of an expanded clone, and some rows leave it out.

d_call	v_call	clone_size	j_call	cdr3_aa	cdr3_nt
NA	TRBV12-3/TRBV12-4	NA	TRBJ2-3	CASSPPTGQSENEGTQYF	TGTGCCAGCAGCCCCCCGACAGGACAGTCGGAAAACGAGGGTACGCAGTATTTT
TRBD1	TRBV9	NA	TRBJ2-5	CASSAWDRGGDEQYF	TGTGCCAGCAGCGCGTGGGACAGGGGCGGAGATGAGCAGTACTTC
TRBD2	TRBV14	many	TRBJ2-1	CASSQALAGYNEQFF	TGCGCCAGCAGCCAAGCCCTAGCGGGGTACAATGAGCAGTTCTTC
TRBD1	TRBV28	few	TRBJ1-1	CASSSRRDSFSMNTEAFF	TGTGCCAGCAGTAGTCGAAGGGACAGCTTCTCCATGAACACTGAAGCTTTCTTT
NA	TRBV9	few	TRBJ2-2	CASRGGANTGELFF	TGTGCCAGCAGGGGAGGAGCAAACACCGGGGAGCTGTTTTTT
NA	TRBV4-3	few	TRBJ1-4	CASSQDWGANEKLFF	TGCGCCAGCAGCCAAGATTGGGGGGCTAATGAAAAACTGTTTTTT
NA	TRBV30	NA	TRBJ1-2	CAWSVESGSGYTF	TGTGCCTGGAGTGTAGAATCGGGAAGCGGCTACACCTTC
NA	TRBV28	few	TRBJ1-6	CASRTISYNSPLHF	TGTGCCAGCAGAACAATCTCCTATAATTCACCCCTCCACTTT
NA	TRBV20-1	once	TRBJ2-5	CSARDLEGAFYNEQYF	TGCAGTGCTAGAGATCTGGAGGGGGCGTTTTACAATGAGCAGTACTTC
NA	TRBV7-3	NA	TRBJ2-1	CASSPIADGEQFF	TGTGCCAGCAGCCCGATAGCGGACGGTGAGCAGTTCTTC
NA	TRBV7-2	few	TRBJ2-5	CASSLVGGPEGQTQYF	TGTGCCAGCAGCTTAGTCGGGGGGCCAGAAGGTCAGACCCAGTACTTC
NA	TRBV30	few	TRBJ2-7	CAWNPRDGEQYF	TGTGCCTGGAACCCCAGGGACGGCGAGCAGTACTTC
TRBD2	TRBV3-1	NA	TRBJ2-1	CASRTSGGLSETQFF	TGTGCCAGCAGGACTAGCGGGGGGTTATCAGAGACCCAGTTCTTC
TRBD1	TRBV4-1	NA	TRBJ2-3	CASSQDTGTGSTDTQYF	TGCGCCAGCAGCCAGGATACCGGGACAGGGTCAACAGATACGCAGTATTTT
NA	TRBV18	few	TRBJ1-2	CASSPLSQGEENGYTF	TGTGCCAGCTCACCACTGAGCCAGGGTGAAGAGAACGGCTACACCTTC
TRBD1	TRBV10-3	few	TRBJ1-1	CAISELVAGGTEAFF	TGTGCCATCAGCGAGCTCGTCGCAGGGGGAACTGAAGCTTTCTTT
NA	TRBV20-1	once	TRBJ1-5	CSAAKYDQPNQPQHF	TGCAGTGCTGCCAAGTACGACCAACCAAATCAGCCCCAGCATTTT
NA	TRBV7-2	few	TRBJ2-1	CASSLEIGEDEQFF	TGTGCCAGCAGCTTAGAAATAGGCGAAGATGAGCAGTTCTTC
NA	TRBV11-3	NA	TRBJ2-6	CASSLDPTVLTF	TGTGCCAGCAGCTTAGATCCCACGGTCCTGACTTTC
TRBD2	TRBV20-1	NA	TRBJ2-1	CSARGASGGYNEQFF	TGCAGTGCTAGAGGGGCCAGCGGGGGGTACAATGAGCAGTTCTTC
NA	TRBV4-2	NA	TRBJ2-3	CASSPRQRTTDTQYF	TGTGCCAGCAGCCCCCGACAGCGAACCACAGATACGCAGTATTTT
TRBD1	TRBV5-1	few	TRBJ2-1	CASSDDRDLPRSSYNEQFF	TGCGCCAGCAGCGACGACAGGGACCTACCAAGGAGCTCCTACAATGAGCAGTTCTTC
TRBD1	TRBV20-1	once	TRBJ1-2	CSASFRDRGPTGYGYTF	TGCAGTGCTTCCTTCCGGGACAGGGGGCCGACGGGCTATGGCTACACCTTC
TRBD2	TRBV20-1	NA	TRBJ2-3	CSASPTSGSTDTQYF	TGCAGTGCTAGCCCGACTAGCGGGAGCACAGATACGCAGTATTTT
TRBD2	TRBV4-2	NA	TRBJ2-3	CASSPPGLAGSHMQYF	TGTGCCAGCAGCCCCCCGGGACTAGCGGGGTCTCATATGCAGTATTTT
TRBD2	TRBV5-6	NA	TRBJ2-5	CASSLGLAGGLEQYF	TGTGCCAGCAGCTTGGGACTAGCGGGGGGGCTTGAGCAGTACTTC
NA	TRBV7-2	NA	TRBJ1-1	CASRVPTRRRTEAFF	TGTGCCAGCAGGGTACCGACACGTCGGCGAACTGAAGCTTTCTTT
NA	TRBV7-9	few	TRBJ2-3	CASSFRGNTQYF	TGTGCCAGCAGCTTCAGGGGAAATACGCAGTATTTT
NA	TRBV5-6	NA	TRBJ1-2	CASSTRGGSSGYGYTF	TGTGCCAGCAGCACTCGGGGAGGCTCCTCAGGGTATGGCTACACCTTC
NA	TRBV11-1	NA	TRBJ2-4	CASSRGGTKNIQYF	TGTGCCAGCAGCCGAGGGGGGACCAAAAACATTCAGTACTTC
NA	TRBV9	NA	TRBJ2-2	CASSVMGGNTGELFF	TGTGCCAGCAGCGTGATGGGTGGGAACACCGGGGAGCTGTTTTTT
NA	TRBV3-1	few	TRBJ1-1	CASSQGAGGRTEAFF	TGTGCCAGCAGCCAAGGTGCCGGGGGCAGGACTGAAGCTTTCTTT
NA	TRBV10-3	NA	TRBJ2-2	CAIMRLKAPANTGELFF	TGTGCCATCATGAGACTAAAGGCTCCGGCGAACACCGGGGAGCTGTTTTTT
NA	TRBV4-1	NA	TRBJ1-6	CASSATKGGNSPLHF	TGCGCCAGCAGCGCAACCAAGGGTGGTAATTCACCCCTCCACTTT
NA	TRBV20-1	many	TRBJ2-5	CSASQPLETQYF	TGCAGTGCTAGCCAGCCCTTAGAGACCCAGTACTTC
NA	TRBV5-6	NA	TRBJ1-2	CANKSKGVGPDTF	TGTGCCAATAAGAGCAAGGGTGTGGGGCCAGACACCTTC
TRBD2	TRBV7-6	NA	TRBJ2-1	CASSIKGLVDEQFF	TGTGCCAGCAGCATCAAGGGACTAGTCGATGAGCAGTTCTTC
TRBD2	TRBV20-1	NA	TRBJ2-2	CSAPGLAGGDTGELFF	TGCAGTGCTCCGGGACTAGCGGGGGGTGATACCGGGGAGCTGTTTTTT
TRBD1	TRBV20-1	NA	TRBJ2-5	CSARRPGTGNRNEQYF	TGCAGTGCGAGACGCCCCGGGACAGGGAATCGCAATGAGCAGTACTTC
TRBD1	TRBV7-6	NA	TRBJ1-1	CASSSGTGFGHTEAFF	TGTGCCAGCAGCTCGGGGACAGGGTTTGGTCACACTGAAGCTTTCTTT
NA	TRBV6-2/TRBV6-3	once	TRBJ2-2	CASSSQHTGELFF	TGTGCCAGCAGTTCTCAGCACACCGGGGAGCTGTTTTTT
NA	TRBV3-1	few	TRBJ1-6	CASSTGQYLHF	TGTGCCAGCAGCACCGGACAGTACCTCCACTTT
NA	TRBV6-1	few	TRBJ1-1	CASSRSQGIRNTEAFF	TGTGCCAGCAGTCGGAGTCAGGGTATACGCAACACTGAAGCTTTCTTT
NA	TRBV4-3	NA	TRBJ2-1	CASSQDESRTYNEQFF	TGCGCCAGCAGCCAAGATGAAAGTCGGACCTACAATGAGCAGTTCTTC
NA	TRBV20-1	few	TRBJ1-2	CSAPQFSGGYTF	TGCAGTGCTCCACAGTTTTCGGGAGGCTACACCTTC
TRBD2	TRBV6-6	few	TRBJ2-3	CASTMGASGASDTQYF	TGTGCCAGCACCATGGGGGCTAGCGGGGCCTCAGATACGCAGTATTTT
NA	TRBV20-1	few	TRBJ2-1	CSASDPPIYNEQFF	TGCAGTGCTAGCGACCCCCCGATTTACAATGAGCAGTTCTTC
TRBD1	TRBV20-1	few	TRBJ1-1	CSARPGQERAFF	TGCAGTGCTCGCCCGGGACAGGAAAGGGCTTTCTTT